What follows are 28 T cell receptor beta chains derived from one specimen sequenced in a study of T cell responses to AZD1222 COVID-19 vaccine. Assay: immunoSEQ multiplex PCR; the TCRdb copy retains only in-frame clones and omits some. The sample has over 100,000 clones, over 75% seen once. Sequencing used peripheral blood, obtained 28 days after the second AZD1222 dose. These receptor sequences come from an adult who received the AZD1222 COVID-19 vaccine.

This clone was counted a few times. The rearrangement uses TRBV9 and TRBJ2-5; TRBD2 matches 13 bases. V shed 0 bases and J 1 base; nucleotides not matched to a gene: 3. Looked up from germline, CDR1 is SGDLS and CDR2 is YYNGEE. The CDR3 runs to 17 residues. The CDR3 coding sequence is TGTGCCAGCAGCGTAGGGGGGACTAGCGGGGCCCAAGAGACCCAGTACTTC. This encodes CASSVGGTSGAQETQYF.

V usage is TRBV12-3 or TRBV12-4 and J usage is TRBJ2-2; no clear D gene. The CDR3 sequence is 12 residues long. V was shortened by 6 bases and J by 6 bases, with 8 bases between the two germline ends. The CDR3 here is CASREVAGELFF. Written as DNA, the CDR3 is TGTGCCAGCAGAGAGGTGGCCGGGGAGCTGTTTTTT.

The CDR3 bases are TGTGCAAGTCGCTTAGGAGATGAGGCAGGGGGCCGGAACACTGAAGCTTTCTTT. Translation gives CASRLGDEAGGRNTEAFF. The chain employs TRBV12-2 and TRBJ1-1; TRBD1 is the table's D call and was not checked against the DNA. TRBV12-2 is marked as a pseudogene. There are 18 residues in the CDR3.

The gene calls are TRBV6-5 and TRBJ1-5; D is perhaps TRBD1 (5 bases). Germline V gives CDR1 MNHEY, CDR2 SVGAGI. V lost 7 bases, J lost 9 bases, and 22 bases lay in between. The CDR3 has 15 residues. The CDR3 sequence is CASTFTDGPQGPQHF. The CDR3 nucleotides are TGTGCCAGCACCTTCACTGACGGTCCCCAGGGGCCCCAGCATTTT.

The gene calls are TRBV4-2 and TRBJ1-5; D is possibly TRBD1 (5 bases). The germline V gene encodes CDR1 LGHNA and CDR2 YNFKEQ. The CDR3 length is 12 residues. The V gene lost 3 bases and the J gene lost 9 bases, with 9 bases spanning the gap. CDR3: CASSHARGPQHF. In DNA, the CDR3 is TGTGCCAGCAGCCACGCTAGGGGGCCCCAGCATTTT.

CDR3 bases: TGTGCCAGCAGCCAAGCCTCTCCGGGGGCTGGAAACACCATATATTTT. Residues: CASSQASPGAGNTIYF. J is TRBJ1-3 and V is TRBV3-1 (or the pseudogene TRBV3-2); D is perhaps TRBD1 (5 bases). The CDR3 covers 16 residues. The germline gives CDR1 LGHDT, CDR2 YNNKEL (reference sequence). V lost 1 base and J lost 2, with 12 bases in between.

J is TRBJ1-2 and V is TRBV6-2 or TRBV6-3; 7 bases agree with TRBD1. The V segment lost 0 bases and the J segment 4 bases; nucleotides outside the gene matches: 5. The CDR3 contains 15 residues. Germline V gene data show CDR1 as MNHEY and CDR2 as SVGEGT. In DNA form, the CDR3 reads TGTGCCAGCAGTTACTCGCCGGGACAGATCTATGGCTACACCTTC. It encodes CASSYSPGQIYGYTF.

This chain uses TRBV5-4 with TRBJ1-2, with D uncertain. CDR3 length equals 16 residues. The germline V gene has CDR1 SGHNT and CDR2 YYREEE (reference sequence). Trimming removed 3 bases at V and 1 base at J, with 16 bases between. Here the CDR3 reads CASSSTLPNLNYGYTF. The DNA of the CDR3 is TGTGCCAGCAGCTCGACACTCCCTAACCTTAACTATGGCTACACCTTC. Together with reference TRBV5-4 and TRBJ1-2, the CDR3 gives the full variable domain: ETGVTQSPTHLIKTRGQQVTLRCSSQSGHNTVSWYQQALGQGPQFIFQYYREEENGRGNFPPRFSGLQFPNYSSELNVNALELDDSALYLCASSSTLPNLNYGYTFGSGTRLTVV.

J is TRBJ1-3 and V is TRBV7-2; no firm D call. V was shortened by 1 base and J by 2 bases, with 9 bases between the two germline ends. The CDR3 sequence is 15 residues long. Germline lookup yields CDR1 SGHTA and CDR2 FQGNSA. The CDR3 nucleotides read TGTGCCAGCAGCTTAGTACCAGAGCCTGGAAACACCATATATTTT. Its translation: CASSLVPEPGNTIYF.

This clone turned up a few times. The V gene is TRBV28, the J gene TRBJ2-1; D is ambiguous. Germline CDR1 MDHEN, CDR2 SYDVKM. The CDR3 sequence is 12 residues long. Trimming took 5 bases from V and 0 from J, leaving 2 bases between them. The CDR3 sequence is CASSPSYNEQFF. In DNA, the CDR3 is TGTGCCAGCAGTCCCTCCTACAATGAGCAGTTCTTC. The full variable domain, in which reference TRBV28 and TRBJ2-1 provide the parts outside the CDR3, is DVKVTQSSRYLVKRTGEKVFLECVQDMDHENMFWYRQDPGLGLRLIYFSYDVKMKEKGDIPEGYSVSREKKERFSLILESASTNQTSMYLCASSPSYNEQFFGPGTRLTVL.

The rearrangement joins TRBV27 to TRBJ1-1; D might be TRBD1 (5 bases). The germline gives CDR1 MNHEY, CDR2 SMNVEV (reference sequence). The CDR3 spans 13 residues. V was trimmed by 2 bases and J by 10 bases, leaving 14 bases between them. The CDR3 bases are TGTGCCAGCAGTTTACCAGGAGGCAGGGTAGCTTTCTTT. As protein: CASSLPGGRVAFF.

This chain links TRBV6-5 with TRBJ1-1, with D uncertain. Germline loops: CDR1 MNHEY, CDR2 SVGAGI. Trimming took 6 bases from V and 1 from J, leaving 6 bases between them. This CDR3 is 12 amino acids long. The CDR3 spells CASRDPNTEAFF. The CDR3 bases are TGTGCCAGCAGGGATCCGAACACTGAAGCTTTCTTT.

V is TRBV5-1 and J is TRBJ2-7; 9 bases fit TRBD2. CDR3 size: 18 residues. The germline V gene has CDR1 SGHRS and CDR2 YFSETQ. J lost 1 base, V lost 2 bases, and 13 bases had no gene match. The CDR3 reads CASSFLAGGASRSYEQYF. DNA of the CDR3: TGCGCCAGCAGCTTCTTGGCGGGAGGGGCCTCGAGGTCCTACGAGCAGTACTTC.

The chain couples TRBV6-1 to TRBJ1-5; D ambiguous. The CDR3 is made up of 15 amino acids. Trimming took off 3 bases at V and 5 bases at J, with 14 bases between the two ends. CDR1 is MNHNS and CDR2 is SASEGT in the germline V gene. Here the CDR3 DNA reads TGTGCCAGCAGTGATTCTTTAAGGGTACATCAGCCCCAGCATTTT. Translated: CASSDSLRVHQPQHF.

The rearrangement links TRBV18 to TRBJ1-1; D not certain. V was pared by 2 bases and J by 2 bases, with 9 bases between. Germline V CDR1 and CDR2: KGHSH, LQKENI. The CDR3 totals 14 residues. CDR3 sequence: CASSPGMINTEAFF. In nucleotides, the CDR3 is TGTGCCAGCTCACCAGGGATGATAAACACTGAAGCTTTCTTT.

CDR3 residues: CASSDPGLYGYTF. The CDR3 nucleotides are TGTGCCAGCAGTGACCCCGGACTATATGGCTACACCTTC. The chain is built from TRBV6-4 and TRBJ1-2; no clear D gene. Trimming pared 2 bases from V and 5 bases from J, leaving 9 bases between. The CDR3 spans 13 residues. Per germline, CDR1 MRHNA and CDR2 SNTAGT.

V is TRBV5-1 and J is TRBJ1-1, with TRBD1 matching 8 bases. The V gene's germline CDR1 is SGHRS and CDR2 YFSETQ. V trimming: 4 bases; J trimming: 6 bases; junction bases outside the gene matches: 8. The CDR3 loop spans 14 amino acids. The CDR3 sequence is CASSLGQGGAEAFF. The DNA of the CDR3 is TGCGCCAGCAGCCTAGGACAGGGAGGCGCTGAAGCTTTCTTT.

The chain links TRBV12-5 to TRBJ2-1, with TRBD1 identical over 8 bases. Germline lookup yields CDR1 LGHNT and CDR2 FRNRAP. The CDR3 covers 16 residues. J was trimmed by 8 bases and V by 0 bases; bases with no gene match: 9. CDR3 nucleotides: TGTGCTAGTGGTTTGGTATTAGGGACAGGAGGGCATGAGCAGTTCTTC. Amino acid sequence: CASGLVLGTGGHEQFF.

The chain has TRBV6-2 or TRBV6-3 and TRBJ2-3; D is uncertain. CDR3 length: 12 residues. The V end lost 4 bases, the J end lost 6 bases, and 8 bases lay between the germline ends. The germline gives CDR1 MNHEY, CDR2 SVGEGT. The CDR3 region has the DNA TGTGCCAGCAGTTTATTTAGGGATACGCAGTATTTT. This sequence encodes CASSLFRDTQYF.

The CDR3 here is CASSSLPGTPSYGYTF. In DNA, the CDR3 is TGTGCCAGCAGCTCCCTCCCCGGGACGCCGTCCTATGGCTACACCTTC. The chain carries TRBV5-5 and TRBJ1-2; perhaps TRBD1 as D (5 bases). The CDR3 sequence is 16 residues long. Germline V gene sequence: CDR1 SGHKS, CDR2 YYEKEE (reference sequence). V was shortened by 3 bases and J by 4 bases, with 19 bases between the two germline ends. Supplemented by reference TRBV5-5 and TRBJ1-2, the full variable domain reads DAGVTQSPTHLIKTRGQQVTLRCSPISGHKSVSWYQQVLGQGPQFIFQYYEKEERGRGNFPDRFSARQFPNYSSELNVNALLLGDSALYLCASSSLPGTPSYGYTFGSGTRLTVV.

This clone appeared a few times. CDR3 DNA: TGTGCCAGTAGTATAGATTATTGGGCAGGGCTTGACTATGGCTACACCTTC. Translating it yields CASSIDYWAGLDYGYTF. The chain recombines TRBV19 with TRBJ1-2, with D maybe TRBD1 (5 bases). CDR1 is LNHDA, CDR2 SQIVND, per germline (reference sequence). V dropped 0 bases and J dropped 3 bases, with 17 bases sitting between them. The CDR3 is made up of 17 amino acids.

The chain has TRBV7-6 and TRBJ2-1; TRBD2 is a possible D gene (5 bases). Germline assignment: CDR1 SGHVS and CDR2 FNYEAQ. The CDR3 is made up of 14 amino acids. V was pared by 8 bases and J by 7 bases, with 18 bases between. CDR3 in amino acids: CASSGVGGGNEQFF. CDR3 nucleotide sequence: TGTGCCAGCTCCGGTGTCGGAGGCGGGAATGAGCAGTTCTTC.

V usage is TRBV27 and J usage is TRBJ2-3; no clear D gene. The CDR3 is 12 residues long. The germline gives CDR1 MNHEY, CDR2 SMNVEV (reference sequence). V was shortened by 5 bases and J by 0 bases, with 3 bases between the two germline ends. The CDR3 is CASSISTDTQYF. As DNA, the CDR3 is TGTGCCAGCAGTATAAGCACAGATACGCAGTATTTT.

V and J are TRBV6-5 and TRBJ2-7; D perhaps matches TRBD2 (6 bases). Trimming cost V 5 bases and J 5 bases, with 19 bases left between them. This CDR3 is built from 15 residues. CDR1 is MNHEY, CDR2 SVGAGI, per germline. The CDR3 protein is CASSNAGGTVHEQYF. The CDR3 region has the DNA TGTGCCAGCAGTAATGCCGGAGGGACTGTCCACGAGCAGTACTTC.

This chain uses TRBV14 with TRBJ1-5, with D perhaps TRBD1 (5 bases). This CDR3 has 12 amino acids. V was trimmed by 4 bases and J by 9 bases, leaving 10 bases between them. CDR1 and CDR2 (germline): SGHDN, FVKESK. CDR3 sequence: CASSLPGGPQHF. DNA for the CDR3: TGTGCCAGCAGCCTCCCCGGGGGGCCCCAGCATTTT. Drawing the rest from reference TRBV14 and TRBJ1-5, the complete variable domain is EAGVTQFPSHSVIEKGQTVTLRCDPISGHDNLYWYRRVMGKEIKFLLHFVKESKQDESGMPNNRFLAERTGGTYSTLKVQPAELEDSGVYFCASSLPGGPQHFGDGTRLSIL.

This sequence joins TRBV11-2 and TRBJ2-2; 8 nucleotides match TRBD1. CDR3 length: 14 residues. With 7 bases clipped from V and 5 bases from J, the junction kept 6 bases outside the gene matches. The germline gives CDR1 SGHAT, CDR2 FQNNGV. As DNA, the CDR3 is TGTGCCAGCAACAGGGACAGGAGGACCGGGGAGCTGTTTTTT. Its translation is CASNRDRRTGELFF. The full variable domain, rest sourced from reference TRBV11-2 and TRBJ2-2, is EAGVAQSPRYKIIEKRQSVAFWCNPISGHATLYWYQQILGQGPKLLIQFQNNGVVDDSQLPKDRFSAERLKGVDSTLKIQPAKLEDSAVYLCASNRDRRTGELFFGEGSRLTVL.

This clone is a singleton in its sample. The CDR3 DNA is TGTGCCAGCAGTCCAGGGTGGGACTATGGCTACACCTTC. It translates to CASSPGWDYGYTF. The chain recombines TRBV7-2 with TRBJ1-2; D might be TRBD1 (5 bases). V was cut by 6 bases and J by 3 bases, with 11 bases left in between. The V gene's germline CDR1 is SGHTA and CDR2 FQGNSA. The CDR3 loop spans 13 amino acids.

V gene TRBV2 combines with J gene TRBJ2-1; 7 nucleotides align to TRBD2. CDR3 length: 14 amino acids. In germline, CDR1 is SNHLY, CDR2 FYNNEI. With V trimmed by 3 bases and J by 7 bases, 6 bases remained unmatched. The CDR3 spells CASSDWGGLNEQFF. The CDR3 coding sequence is TGTGCCAGCAGTGATTGGGGGGGGTTGAATGAGCAGTTCTTC.